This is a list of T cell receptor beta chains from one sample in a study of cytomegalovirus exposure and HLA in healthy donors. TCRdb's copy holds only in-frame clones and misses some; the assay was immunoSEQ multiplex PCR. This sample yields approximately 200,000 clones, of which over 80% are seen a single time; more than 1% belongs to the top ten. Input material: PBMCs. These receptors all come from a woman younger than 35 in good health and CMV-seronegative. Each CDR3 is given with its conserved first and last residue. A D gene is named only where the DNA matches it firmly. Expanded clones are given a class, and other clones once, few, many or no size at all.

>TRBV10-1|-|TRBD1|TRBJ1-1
TGCGCCAGCAGGGGGACAGGTCCTGAAGCTTTCTTT
CASRGTGPEAFF
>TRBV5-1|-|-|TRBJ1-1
TGCGCCAGCAGCTCAGGGGTCAGGGGTCGGACTGAAGCTTTCTTT
CASSSGVRGRTEAFF
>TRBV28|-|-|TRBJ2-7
TGTGCCAGCAGTGATAGAAGCTCCTACGAGCAGTACTTC
CASSDRSSYEQYF
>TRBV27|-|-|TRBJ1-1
TGTGCCAGCAGTTTATGGGCAGGGTCGGGCACTGAAGCTTTCTTT
CASSLWAGSGTEAFF
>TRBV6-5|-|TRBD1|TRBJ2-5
TGTGCCAGCAGAACGACAGGGTCGGAGACCCAGTACTTC
CASRTTGSETQYF
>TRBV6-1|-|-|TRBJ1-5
TGTGCCAGCAGTGAACGGAGTAGGCAGCCCCAGCATTTT
CASSERSRQPQHF
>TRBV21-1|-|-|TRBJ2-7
TGTGCCAGCAGCCCTTCGTTAGGAGCGGCCTACGAGCAGTACTTC
CASSPSLGAAYEQYF
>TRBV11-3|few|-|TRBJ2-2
TGTGCCAGCAGCTTAGCCCCCCGCGGGACGAACACCGGGGAGCTGTTTTTT
CASSLAPRGTNTGELFF
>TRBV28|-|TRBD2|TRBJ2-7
TGTGCCAGCAGTTTATTAGGGACTAGCGGGAGGTGGATACTCTACGAGCAGTACTTC
CASSLLGTSGRWILYEQYF
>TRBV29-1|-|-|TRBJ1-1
TGCAGCGGCACAGGGACGAACACTGAAGCTTTCTTT
CSGTGTNTEAFF
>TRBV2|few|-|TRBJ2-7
TGTGCCAGCAGTGAAGAGTACCGAGGAGAGCAGTACTTC
CASSEEYRGEQYF
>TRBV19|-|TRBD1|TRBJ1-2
TGTGCCAGTAGCTCTGACAGGGACTATGGCTACACCTTC
CASSSDRDYGYTF
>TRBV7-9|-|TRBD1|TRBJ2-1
TGTGCCAGCAGCCCCGGGACAGACAATGAGCAGTTCTTC
CASSPGTDNEQFF
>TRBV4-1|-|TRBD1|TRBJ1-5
TGCGCCAGCAGCCAAGACGGGGCAGGGGGAATAAGCAATCAGCCCCAGCATTTT
CASSQDGAGGISNQPQHF
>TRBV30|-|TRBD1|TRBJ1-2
TGTGCCTGGAGTTGGGGGACAGGGATTGGCTACACCTTC
CAWSWGTGIGYTF
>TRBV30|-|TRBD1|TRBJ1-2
TGTGCCTGGAGTGTAACAGGGGGCATCTATGGCTACACCTTC
CAWSVTGGIYGYTF
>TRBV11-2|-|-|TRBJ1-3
TGTGCCAGCAGCCCCTTCGATCTATCTGGAAACACCATATATTTT
CASSPFDLSGNTIYF
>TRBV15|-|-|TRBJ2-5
TGTGCCACCAGCAGAGGGGACTGGCTCGTTCAAGAGACCCAGTACTTC
CATSRGDWLVQETQYF
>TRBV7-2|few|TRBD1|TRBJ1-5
TGTGCCAGCAGCTCCACAGGGGACAATCAGCCCCAGCATTTT
CASSSTGDNQPQHF
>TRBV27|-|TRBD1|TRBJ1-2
TGTGCCAGCAGTGCCGTACGAACAGGGGGAAGGGGCTACACCTTC
CASSAVRTGGRGYTF
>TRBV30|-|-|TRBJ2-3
TGTGCCTGGACCCCGGGGAGGCCTGTGGGCACAGATACGCAGTATTTT
CAWTPGRPVGTDTQYF
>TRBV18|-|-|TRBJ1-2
TGTGCCAGCTCCGACAGTTTCTACACCTTC
CASSDSFYTF
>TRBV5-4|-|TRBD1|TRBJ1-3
TGTGCCAGCAGCCGGGACAGTGCTGGAAACACCATATATTTT
CASSRDSAGNTIYF
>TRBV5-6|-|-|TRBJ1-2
TGTGCCAGCAGCTTGCCCCGACAGTTCTATGGCTACACCTTC
CASSLPRQFYGYTF
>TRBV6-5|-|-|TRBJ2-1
TGTGCCAGCAGTCCTACAGGTTTTTCCTACAATGAGCAGTTCTTC
CASSPTGFSYNEQFF
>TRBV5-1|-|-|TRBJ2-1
TGCGCCAGCAGCCCCGATTGGTCTAGTCACAATGAGCAGTTCTTC
CASSPDWSSHNEQFF
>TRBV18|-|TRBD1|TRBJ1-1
TGTGCCAGCTCCATTCCGACAGGGGGCGTCGATGAAGCTTTCTTT
CASSIPTGGVDEAFF
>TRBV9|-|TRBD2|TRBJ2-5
TGTGCCAGCAGTGAAGAGGGGCTAGCGGAAGAGACCCAGTACTTC
CASSEEGLAEETQYF
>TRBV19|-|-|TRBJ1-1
TGTGCCAGTAGTACGCGACAGTTAATGAACACTGAAGCTTTCTTT
CASSTRQLMNTEAFF
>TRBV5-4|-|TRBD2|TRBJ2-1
TGTGCCAGCAGCCCAGGGACTAGCGGGACATTTGAGCAGTTCTTC
CASSPGTSGTFEQFF
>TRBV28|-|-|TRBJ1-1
TGTGCCAGCAGTTTATCCCAGAACACTGAAGCTTTCTTT
CASSLSQNTEAFF
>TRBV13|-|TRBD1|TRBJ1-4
TGTGCCAGCAGCTCCCAAATGGGGACAGGGGATAATGAAAAACTGTTTTTT
CASSSQMGTGDNEKLFF
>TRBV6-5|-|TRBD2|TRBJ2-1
TGTGCCAGCAGTTACTCGTGGACTAGCGGGAGTGTACGGTTCTTC
CASSYSWTSGSVRFF
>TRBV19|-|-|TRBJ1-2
TGTGCCAGTAGTCCTCCCGTCGGGGGTGGCTACACCTTC
CASSPPVGGGYTF
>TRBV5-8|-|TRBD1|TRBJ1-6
TGTGCCAGCACCCTCAGGGGGCCGCTAAATTCACCCCTCCACTTT
CASTLRGPLNSPLHF
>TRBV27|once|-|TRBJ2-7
TGTGCCAGCAGCGGACCATCCAGGGGTTACGAGCAGTACTTC
CASSGPSRGYEQYF
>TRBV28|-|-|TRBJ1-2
TGTGCCAGCATTAATCAGGGCTCTAACTATGGCTACACCTTC
CASINQGSNYGYTF
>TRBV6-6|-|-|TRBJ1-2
TGTGCCAGTCAATTTAGAGATGGCTACACCTTC
CASQFRDGYTF
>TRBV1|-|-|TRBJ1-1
TGCACCAGCAGCTCCCGACAGGGTGAAGCTTTCTTT
CTSSSRQGEAFF
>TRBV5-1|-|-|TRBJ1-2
TGCGCCAGCAGCTTGGGAGGCCCCAGTGGCTATGGCTACACCTTC
CASSLGGPSGYGYTF
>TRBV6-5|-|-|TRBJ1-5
TGTGCCAGCAGTGCGCCAGGGGAATTGGACAGATTCCAGCATTTT
CASSAPGELDRFQHF
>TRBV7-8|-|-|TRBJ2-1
TGTGCCAGCAGCCCCCGGAGGAGCTCCTACAATGAGCAGTTCTTC
CASSPRRSSYNEQFF
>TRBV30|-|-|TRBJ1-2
TGTGCCTGGAGTGTACGGGGGGCTAATGGCTACACCTTC
CAWSVRGANGYTF
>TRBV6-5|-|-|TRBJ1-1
TGTGCCAGCAGCCGGGGGGCAGGGAACACTGAAGCTTTCTTT
CASSRGAGNTEAFF
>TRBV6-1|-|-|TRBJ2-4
TGTGCCAGCAGCCGAGCTCTGCCCAAAAACATTCAGTACTTC
CASSRALPKNIQYF
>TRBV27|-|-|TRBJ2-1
TGTGCCAGCAGTTTACTGTCCGGCAGGGGGGACCCTAATGAGCAGTTCTTC
CASSLLSGRGDPNEQFF
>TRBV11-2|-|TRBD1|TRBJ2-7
TGTGCCAGCAGCTCGACAGGGGTAGTCGACGAGCAGTACTTC
CASSSTGVVDEQYF
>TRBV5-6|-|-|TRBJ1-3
TGTGCCAGCAGCTTGTTGGCCGGGGGGTCCGGAAACACCATATATTTT
CASSLLAGGSGNTIYF
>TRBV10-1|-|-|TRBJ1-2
TGCGCCGGCAACGGGGGGGTTGATGGCTACACCTTC
CAGNGGVDGYTF
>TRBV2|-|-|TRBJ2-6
TGTGCCAGCAGTACACGGGACATGGCATCTGGGGCCAACGTCCTGACTTTC
CASSTRDMASGANVLTF
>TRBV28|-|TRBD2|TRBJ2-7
TGTGCCAGCAGAGCGCGGGGGGAGGCGTCCTACGAGCAGTACTTC
CASRARGEASYEQYF
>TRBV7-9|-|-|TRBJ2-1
TGTGCCAGCAGCTTACGGGATGGTCTCTACAATGAGCAGTTCTTC
CASSLRDGLYNEQFF
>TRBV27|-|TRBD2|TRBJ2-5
TGTGCCAGCAGCCCAGGACTAGCGGGAGCTGGGGCAGAGACCCAGTACTTC
CASSPGLAGAGAETQYF
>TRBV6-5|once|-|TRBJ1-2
TGTGCCAGCAGTTACTCGAACAGCTATGGCTACACCTTC
CASSYSNSYGYTF
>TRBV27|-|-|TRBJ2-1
TGTGCCAGCAGTCCCGACGGGAGACTACAGTTCTTC
CASSPDGRLQFF
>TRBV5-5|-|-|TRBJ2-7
TGTGCCAGCAGCTCAGGGGTCGGGTACGAGCAGTACTTC
CASSSGVGYEQYF
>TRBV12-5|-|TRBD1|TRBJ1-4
TGTGCTAGTGGCCCACACAGGGGGACTAATGAAAAACTGTTTTTT
CASGPHRGTNEKLFF
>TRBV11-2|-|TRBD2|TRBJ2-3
TGTGCCAGCAGCTTTAGCGGGGCGAGTCTTATAGAAACGCAGTATTTT
CASSFSGASLIETQYF
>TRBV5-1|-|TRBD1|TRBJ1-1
TGCGCCAGCAGCAGAGGGACAGGCACTGAAGCTTTCTTT
CASSRGTGTEAFF